These T cell receptor beta chains were read from a single sample in a study of cytomegalovirus exposure and HLA in healthy donors. Only in-frame clones appear in the TCRdb table, and some are missing; sequencing was by immunoSEQ multiplex PCR. The sample has 170,000 or so clones, over 60% seen once; the top ten hold 3.1%. Sequenced material: PBMCs. Receptors were obtained from a woman aged 40 to 50 in good health and CMV-seronegative. Each CDR3 is given with its conserved first and last residue. The D gene is left open where the match is weak. Rows may omit the clone size; those that give it use once, few, many or a size class.

abundance	j_gene	v_gene	d_gene	CDR3aa	CDR3nt
.	TRBJ2-1	TRBV18	TRBD1	CASSERTGGDEQFF	TGTGCCAGCTCAGAACGGACAGGGGGCGATGAGCAGTTCTTC
once	TRBJ2-7	TRBV5-4	TRBD1	CASSFPGQTYEQYF	TGTGCCAGCAGCTTTCCGGGACAGACCTACGAGCAGTACTTC
few	TRBJ2-7	TRBV27	TRBD1	CASSAGGYYYEQYF	TGTGCCAGCAGTGCAGGGGGCTACTACTACGAGCAGTACTTC
.	TRBJ2-1	TRBV7-3	.	CASSRVTSNEQFF	TGTGCCAGCAGCCGCGTGACTAGCAATGAGCAGTTCTTC
.	TRBJ1-5	TRBV7-2	.	CASSRQSNQPQHF	TGTGCCAGCAGCAGACAGAGCAATCAGCCCCAGCATTTT
.	TRBJ1-2	TRBV5-5	.	CASSLFSANYGYTF	TGTGCCAGCAGCTTGTTCTCCGCTAACTATGGCTACACCTTC
.	TRBJ2-7	TRBV4-1	TRBD2	CASSRTSGLYEQYF	TGCGCCAGCAGCCGGACTAGCGGGCTCTACGAGCAGTACTTC
.	TRBJ1-2	TRBV10-2	.	CASLLSANTF	TGCGCCAGCTTACTCAGCGCCAACACCTTC
.	TRBJ2-3	TRBV9	TRBD2	CASSVAGTSGDTQYF	TGTGCCAGCAGCGTAGCTGGGACTAGCGGGGATACGCAGTATTTT
.	TRBJ1-6	TRBV19	.	CASSIDRTVLYNSPLHF	TGTGCCAGTAGTATAGATCGGACAGTACTCTATAATTCACCCCTCCACTTT
.	TRBJ1-6	TRBV5-6	.	CASSLGQSASPLHF	TGTGCCAGCAGCCTTGGACAGTCCGCTTCACCCCTCCACTTT